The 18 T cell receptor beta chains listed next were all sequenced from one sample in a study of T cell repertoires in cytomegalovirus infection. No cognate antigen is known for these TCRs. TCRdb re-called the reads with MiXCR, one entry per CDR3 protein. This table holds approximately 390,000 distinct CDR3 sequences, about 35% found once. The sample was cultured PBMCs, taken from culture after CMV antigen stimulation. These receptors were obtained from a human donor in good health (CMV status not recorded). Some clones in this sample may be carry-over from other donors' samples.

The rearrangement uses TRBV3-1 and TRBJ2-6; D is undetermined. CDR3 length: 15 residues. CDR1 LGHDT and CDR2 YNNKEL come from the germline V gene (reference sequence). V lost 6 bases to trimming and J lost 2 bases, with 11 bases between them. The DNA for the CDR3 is TGTGCCAGCAGTCAGGTATCAACTGGGGCCAACGTCCTGACTTTC. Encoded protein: CASSQVSTGANVLTF.

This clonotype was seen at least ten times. The CDR3 coding sequence is TGTGCCAGCAGCCGCGGACAGAGCTCCTACAATGAGCAGTTCTTC. Its translation is CASSRGQSSYNEQFF. The chain joins TRBV7-2 to TRBJ2-1; D may be TRBD1 (6 bases). CDR3 length: 15 amino acids. Germline V gene lookup returns CDR1 SGHTA and CDR2 FQGNSA. V gave up 5 bases and J gave up 0 bases, with 11 bases separating them.

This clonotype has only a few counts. CDR3 DNA sequence: TGTGCCAGCAGTTTGGGACTAGCGGGAACGTCCTACAATGAGCAGTTCTTC. It encodes CASSLGLAGTSYNEQFF. The chain is built from TRBV12-3 or TRBV12-4 and TRBJ2-1; TRBD2 matches at 13 bases. This CDR3 has 17 amino acids. After removal of 3 bases from V and 1 base from J, the junction contained 3 bases not matched to a gene.

The CDR3 loop is CASSLEALRNEQFF. The CDR3 nucleotides are TGTGCCAGCAGCTTAGAGGCCTTAAGGAATGAGCAGTTCTTC. The rearrangement links TRBV7-2 to TRBJ2-1; D is uncertain. This CDR3 is 14 amino acids long. V was pared by 1 base and J by 7 bases, with 11 bases between. From germline, CDR1 is SGHTA and CDR2 FQGNSA.

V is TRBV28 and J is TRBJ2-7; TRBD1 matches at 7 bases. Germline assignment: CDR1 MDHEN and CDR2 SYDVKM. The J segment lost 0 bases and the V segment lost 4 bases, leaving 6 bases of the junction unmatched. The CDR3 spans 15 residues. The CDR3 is CASSSGQPFSYEQYF. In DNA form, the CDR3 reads TGTGCCAGCAGTTCGGGACAGCCTTTCTCCTACGAGCAGTACTTC. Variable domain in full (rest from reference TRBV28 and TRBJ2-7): DVKVTQSSRYLVKRTGEKVFLECVQDMDHENMFWYRQDPGLGLRLIYFSYDVKMKEKGDIPEGYSVSREKKERFSLILESASTNQTSMYLCASSSGQPFSYEQYFGPGTRLTVT.

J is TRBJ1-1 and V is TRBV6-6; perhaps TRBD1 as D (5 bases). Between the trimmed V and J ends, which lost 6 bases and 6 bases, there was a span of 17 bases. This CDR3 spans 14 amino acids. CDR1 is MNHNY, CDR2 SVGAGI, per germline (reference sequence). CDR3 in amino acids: CASRDWQGKPEAFF. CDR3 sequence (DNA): TGTGCCAGCAGGGACTGGCAGGGTAAGCCTGAAGCTTTCTTT.

In DNA, the CDR3 is TGTGCCAGCCGATACGGATCAGGAATCGCCGGGGAGCTGTTTTTT. Its protein is CASRYGSGIAGELFF. This sequence joins TRBV6-2 or TRBV6-3 and TRBJ2-2; D gene ambiguous. V gave up 8 bases and J gave up 6 bases, with 19 bases separating them. The CDR3 has 15 residues. Germline values: CDR1 MNHEY, CDR2 SVGEGT.

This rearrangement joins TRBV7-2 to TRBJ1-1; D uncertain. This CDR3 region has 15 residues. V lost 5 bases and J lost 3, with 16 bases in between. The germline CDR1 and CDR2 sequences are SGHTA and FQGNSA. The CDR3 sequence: CASSARPGVDTEAFF. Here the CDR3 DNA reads TGTGCCAGCAGCGCTCGGCCCGGGGTGGACACTGAAGCTTTCTTT.

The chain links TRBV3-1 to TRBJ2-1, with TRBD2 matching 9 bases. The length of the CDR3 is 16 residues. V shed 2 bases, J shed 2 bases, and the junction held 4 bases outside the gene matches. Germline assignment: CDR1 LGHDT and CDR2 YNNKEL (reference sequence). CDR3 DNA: TGTGCCAGCAGCCAAAGCGGGAGGAGGGCCTACAATGAGCAGTTCTTC. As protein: CASSQSGRRAYNEQFF.

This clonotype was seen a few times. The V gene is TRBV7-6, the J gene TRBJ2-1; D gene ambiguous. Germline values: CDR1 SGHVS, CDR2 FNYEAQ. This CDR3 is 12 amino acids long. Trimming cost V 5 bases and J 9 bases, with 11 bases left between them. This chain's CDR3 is CASSPRPGEQFF. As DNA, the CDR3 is TGTGCCAGCAGCCCGAGGCCCGGTGAGCAGTTCTTC.

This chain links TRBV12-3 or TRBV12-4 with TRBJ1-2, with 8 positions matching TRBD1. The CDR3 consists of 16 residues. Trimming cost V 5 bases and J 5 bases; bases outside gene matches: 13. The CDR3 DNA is TGTGCCAGCAGTAACCTAGGGACAGGCGTAACGTATGGCTACACCTTC. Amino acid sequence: CASSNLGTGVTYGYTF.

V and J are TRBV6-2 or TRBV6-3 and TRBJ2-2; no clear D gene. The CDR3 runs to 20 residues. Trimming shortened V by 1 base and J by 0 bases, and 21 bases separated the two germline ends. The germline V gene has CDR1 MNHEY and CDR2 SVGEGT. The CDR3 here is CASSYLTPILPNANTGELFF. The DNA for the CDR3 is TGTGCCAGCAGTTACTTAACTCCTATTCTCCCAAACGCGAACACCGGGGAGCTGTTTTTT.

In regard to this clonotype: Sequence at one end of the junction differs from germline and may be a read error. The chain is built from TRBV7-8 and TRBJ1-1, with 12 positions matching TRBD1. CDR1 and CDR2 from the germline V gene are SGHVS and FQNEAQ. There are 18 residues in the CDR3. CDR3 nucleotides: TGTGCCAGCAGCTTGGCTGGGACAGGGGGCATCGGGAACACTGTAGCTTTCTTT. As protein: CASSLAGTGGIGNTVAFF.

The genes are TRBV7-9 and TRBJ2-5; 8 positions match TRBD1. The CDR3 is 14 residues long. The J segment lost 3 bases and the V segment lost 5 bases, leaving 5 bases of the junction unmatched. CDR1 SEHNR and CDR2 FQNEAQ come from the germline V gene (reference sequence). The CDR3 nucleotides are TGTGCCAGCAGCACCCAGGGGGCTGAAGAGACCCAGTACTTC. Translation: CASSTQGAEETQYF.

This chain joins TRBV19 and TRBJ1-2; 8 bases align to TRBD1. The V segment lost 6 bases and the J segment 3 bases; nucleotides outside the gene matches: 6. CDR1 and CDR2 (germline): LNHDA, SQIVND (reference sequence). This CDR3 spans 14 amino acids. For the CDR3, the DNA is TGTGCCAGTAGCCCAACGACAGGGGACTATGGCTACACCTTC. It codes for CASSPTTGDYGYTF.

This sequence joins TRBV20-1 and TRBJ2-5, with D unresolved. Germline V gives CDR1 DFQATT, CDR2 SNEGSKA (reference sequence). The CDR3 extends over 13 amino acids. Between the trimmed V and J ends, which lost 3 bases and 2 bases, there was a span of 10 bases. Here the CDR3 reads CSASKAGQETQYF. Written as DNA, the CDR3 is TGCAGTGCTAGCAAAGCCGGACAAGAGACCCAGTACTTC.

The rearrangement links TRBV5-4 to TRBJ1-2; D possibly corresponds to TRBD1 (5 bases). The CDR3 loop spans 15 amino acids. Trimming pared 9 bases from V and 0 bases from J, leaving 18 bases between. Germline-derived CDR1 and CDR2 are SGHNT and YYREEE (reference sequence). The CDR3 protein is CATQLGVLPNYGYTF. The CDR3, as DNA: TGTGCCACCCAATTAGGGGTACTTCCTAACTATGGCTACACCTTC.

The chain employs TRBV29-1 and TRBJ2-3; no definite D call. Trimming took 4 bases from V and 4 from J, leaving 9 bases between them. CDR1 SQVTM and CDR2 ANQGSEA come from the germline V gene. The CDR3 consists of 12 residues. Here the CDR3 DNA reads TGCAGCGTTGTCCTGGCGGCAGATACGCAGTATTTT. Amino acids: CSVVLAADTQYF.